What follows is one TCR beta chain and its context. As yet, its antigen is unknown. Germline V CDR1 and CDR2: LNHDA, SQIVND (reference sequence). The V and J ends lost 5 bases and 5 bases respectively, with 16 bases between them. CDR3 length: 14 amino acids. The record originates from a study of cytomegalovirus exposure and HLA in healthy donors. Study background: Unique TCRs from HLA-typed donors, roughly 89 million of them, were held in an early data release.

Overall study results and limits: CMV antigen specificity was confirmed in vitro for a few CMV-associated chains. As a later analysis showed, several of the most significant clusters appeared to be linked to common viral pathogens.

13 Jbeta primers and 60 Vbeta primers were used for the PCR. TCRdb's table, derived via immunoSEQ multiplex PCR, lists solely in-frame clones and lacks some. The repertoire has under 150,000 clones, under 85% of them found once; the top ten carry approximately 6.9%. Sequencing was done on a sample of PBMCs. This chain connects TRBV19 to TRBJ2-7, with a weak D call TRBD1 (5 bases). The sequence was obtained from a woman in her thirties or forties in good health and CMV-seropositive. CDR3 coding DNA: TGTGCCAGTAGTTCCCAAAGGGGATACGACGAGCAGTACTTC. This codes for CASSSQRGYDEQYF.